Shown below are 8 T cell receptor beta chains from a single sample sequenced in a study of beta chain features in type 1 diabetes. Whole-study findings and limits: TCRB CDR3s from Type 1 diabetes patients were moderately but significantly shorter in all four CD4+ subsets.

What these receptors recognize is not known. As every portion of the isolated RNA was reverse transcribed, the sequencing read expressed TCRB transcripts. The method was immunoSEQ multiplex PCR; TCRdb's version includes in-frame clones alone and lacks a portion of them. The sample gives about 650,000 clones, 9.5% to 15% of which show up once; around 0.12% is in the top ten. The specimen sequenced was naive CD4+ T cells from blood. These receptors were collected from a man aged 30-40 years with type 1 diabetes.

The J gene is TRBJ1-5, the V gene TRBV2; D not certain. Per germline, CDR1 SNHLY and CDR2 FYNNEI. This CDR3 spans 17 amino acids. The germline V and J ends were trimmed by 2 bases and 0 bases, with 14 bases remaining between them. CDR3 amino acids: CASSETERQVSNQPQHF. CDR3 sequence (DNA): TGTGCCAGCAGTGAAACGGAACGGCAGGTTAGCAATCAGCCCCAGCATTTT.

The rearrangement uses TRBV5-1 and TRBJ2-7, with 9 nucleotides matching TRBD1. Germline V lookup: CDR1 SGHRS, CDR2 YFSETQ. This CDR3 region has 14 residues. Unmatched junction bases numbered 5, after V lost 5 bases and J lost 2 bases. The CDR3 loop reads CASRTGQGTYEQYF. The CDR3 nucleotides are TGCGCCAGCAGGACGGGACAGGGAACCTACGAGCAGTACTTC. The full variable domain, with the rest looked up from reference TRBV5-1 and TRBJ2-7, is KAGVTQTPRYLIKTRGQQVTLSCSPISGHRSVSWYQQTPGQGLQFLFEYFSETQRNKGNFPGRFSGRQFSNSRSEMNVSTLELGDSALYLCASRTGQGTYEQYFGPGTRLTVT.

In this sample, this clone turned up a few times. DNA for the CDR3: TGTGCCTGGAGTGTAGGTGGAGGAGAGCAGCCCCAGCATTTT. Translation gives CAWSVGGGEQPQHF. This chain joins TRBV30 and TRBJ1-5; D gene uncertain. Trimming shortened V by 0 bases and J by 7 bases, and 13 bases separated the two germline ends. Germline V gene data show CDR1 as GTSNPN and CDR2 as SVGIG (reference sequence). The CDR3 is 14 residues long.

V usage is TRBV7-9 and J usage is TRBJ1-6; no clear D gene. Looked up from germline, CDR1 is SEHNR and CDR2 is FQNEAQ (reference sequence). Deletions cut 1 base from V and 9 bases from J, with 7 bases between. This CDR3 spans 13 amino acids. The CDR3 DNA reads TGTGCCAGCAGCTTAGGAGGTGTTTCACCCCTCCACTTT. Translation: CASSLGGVSPLHF.

On this clone itself: Other DNA sequences within the sample encode an identical CDR3. V usage is TRBV7-3 and J usage is TRBJ1-1, with 7 bases fitting TRBD1. Trimming took 2 bases from V and 3 from J; bases not matched to a gene: 0. Germline V gives CDR1 SGHTA, CDR2 FQGTGA. This CDR3 has 13 amino acids. The CDR3 DNA follows: TGTGCCAGCAGCTTACAGGGGGACACTGAAGCTTTCTTT. Its translation is CASSLQGDTEAFF. Full variable domain (outside the CDR3, taken from reference TRBV7-3 and TRBJ1-1): GAGVSQTPSNKVTEKGKYVELRCDPISGHTALYWYRQSLGQGPEFLIYFQGTGAADDSGLPNDRFFAVRPEGSVSTLKIQRTERGDSAVYLCASSLQGDTEAFFGQGTRLTVV.

J is TRBJ2-3 and V is TRBV4-2; a possible D gene is TRBD1 (5 bases). Trimming removed 1 base at V and 1 base at J, with 9 bases between. The CDR3 covers 15 residues. Germline assignment: CDR1 LGHNA and CDR2 YNFKEQ. The CDR3 DNA sequence: TGTGCCAGCAGCCAAGGGACACTGGGCACAGATACGCAGTATTTT. Protein sequence: CASSQGTLGTDTQYF.

This clone appeared a few times. J is TRBJ2-7 and V is TRBV7-2; D not certain. The CDR3 consists of 14 residues. With 6 bases removed from V and 0 bases from J, the gap between germline ends came to 12 bases. Germline CDR1 is SGHTA and CDR2 is FQGNSA. The CDR3 nucleotides are TGTGCCAGCAGAACGACCGAAATCTCCTACGAGCAGTACTTC. Translation gives CASRTTEISYEQYF.

The table lists this clone with a few counts. V and J are TRBV4-3 and TRBJ2-3, with a possible D match to TRBD2 (5 bases). Germline loops: CDR1 LGHNA, CDR2 YSLEER. The CDR3 length is 14 residues. The V and J ends lost 0 bases and 4 bases respectively, with 8 bases between them. The CDR3 nucleotides are TGCGCCAGCAGCCAAGATCTAGCCCCAGATACGCAGTATTTT. Translation gives CASSQDLAPDTQYF.